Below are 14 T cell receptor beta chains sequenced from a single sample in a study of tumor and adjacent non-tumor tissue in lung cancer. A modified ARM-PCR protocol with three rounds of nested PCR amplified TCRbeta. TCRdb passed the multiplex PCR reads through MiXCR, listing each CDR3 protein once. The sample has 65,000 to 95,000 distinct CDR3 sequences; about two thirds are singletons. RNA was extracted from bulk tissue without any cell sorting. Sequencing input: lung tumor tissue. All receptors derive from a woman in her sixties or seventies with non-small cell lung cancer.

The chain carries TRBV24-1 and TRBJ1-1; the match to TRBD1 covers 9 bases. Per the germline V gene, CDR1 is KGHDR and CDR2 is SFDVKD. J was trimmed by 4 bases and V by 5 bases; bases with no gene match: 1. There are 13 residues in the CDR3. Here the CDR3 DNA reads TGTGCCACCAGTGTGACAGGGGGCACTGAAGCTTTCTTT. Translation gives CATSVTGGTEAFF.

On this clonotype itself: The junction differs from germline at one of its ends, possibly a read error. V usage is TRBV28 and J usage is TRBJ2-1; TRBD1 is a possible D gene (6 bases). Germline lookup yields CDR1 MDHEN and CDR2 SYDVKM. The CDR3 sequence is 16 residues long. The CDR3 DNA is TGTGCCAGCAGTGCCTCCGGTACAGGGTTTAACAATAAGCAGTTCTTC. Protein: CASSASGTGFNNKQFF.

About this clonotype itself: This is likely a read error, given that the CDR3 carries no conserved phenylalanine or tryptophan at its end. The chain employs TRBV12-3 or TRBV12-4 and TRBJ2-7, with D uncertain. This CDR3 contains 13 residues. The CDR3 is CASSFPGAYGQYS. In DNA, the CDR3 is TGTGCCAGCAGTTTCCCAGGAGCCTACGGGCAGTACTCC.

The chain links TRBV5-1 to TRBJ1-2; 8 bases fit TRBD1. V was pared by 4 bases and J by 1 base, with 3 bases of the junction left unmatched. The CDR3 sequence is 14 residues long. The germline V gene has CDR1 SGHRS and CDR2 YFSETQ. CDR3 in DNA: TGCGCCAGCAGCCGGGACAGGATTAACTATGGCTACACCTTC. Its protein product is CASSRDRINYGYTF.

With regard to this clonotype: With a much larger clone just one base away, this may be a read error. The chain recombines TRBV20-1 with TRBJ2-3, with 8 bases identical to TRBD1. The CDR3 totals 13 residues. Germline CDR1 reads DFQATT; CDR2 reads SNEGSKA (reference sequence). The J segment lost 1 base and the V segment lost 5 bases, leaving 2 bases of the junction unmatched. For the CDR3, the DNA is TGCAGTGCTCAGACAGGGGGCACAGATACGCAGTATTTT. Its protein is CSAQTGGTDTQYF.

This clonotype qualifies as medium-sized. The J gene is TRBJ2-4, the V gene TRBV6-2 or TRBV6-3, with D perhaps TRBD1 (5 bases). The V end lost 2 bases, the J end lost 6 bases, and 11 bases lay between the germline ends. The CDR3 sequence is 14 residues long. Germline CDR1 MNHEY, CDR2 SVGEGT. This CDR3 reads CASSYGQGINIQYF. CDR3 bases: TGTGCCAGCAGTTACGGGCAGGGAATAAACATTCAGTACTTC.

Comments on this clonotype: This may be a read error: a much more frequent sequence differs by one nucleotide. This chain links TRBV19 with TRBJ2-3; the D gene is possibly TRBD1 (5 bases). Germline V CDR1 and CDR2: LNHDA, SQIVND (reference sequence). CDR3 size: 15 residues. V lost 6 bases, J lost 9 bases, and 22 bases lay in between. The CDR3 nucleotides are TGTGCCAGTAGCTTCTTTCAGGGCCGTGCACGAACGCAGTATTTT. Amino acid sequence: CASSFFQGRARTQYF. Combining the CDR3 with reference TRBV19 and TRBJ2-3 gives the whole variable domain DGGITQSPKYLFRKEGQNVTLSCEQNLNHDAMYWYRQDPGQGLRLIYYSQIVNDFQKGDIAEGYSVSREKKESFPLTVTSAQKNPTAFYLCASSFFQGRARTQYFGPGTRLTVL.

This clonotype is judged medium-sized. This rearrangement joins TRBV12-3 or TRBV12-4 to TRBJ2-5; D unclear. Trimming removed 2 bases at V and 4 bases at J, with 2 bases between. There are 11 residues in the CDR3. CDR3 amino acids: CASSLRETQYF. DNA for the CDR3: TGTGCCAGCAGTTTACGAGAGACCCAGTACTTC.

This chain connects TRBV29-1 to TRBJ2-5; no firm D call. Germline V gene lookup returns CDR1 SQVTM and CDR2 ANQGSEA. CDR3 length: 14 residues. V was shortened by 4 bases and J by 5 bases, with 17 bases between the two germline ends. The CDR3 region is CSVGQAPVGETQYF. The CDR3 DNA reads TGCAGCGTTGGTCAGGCTCCAGTAGGGGAGACCCAGTACTTC.

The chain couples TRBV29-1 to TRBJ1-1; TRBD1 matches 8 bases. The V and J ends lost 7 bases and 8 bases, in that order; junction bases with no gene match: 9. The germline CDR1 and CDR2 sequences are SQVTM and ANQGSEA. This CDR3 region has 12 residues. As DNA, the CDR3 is TGCAGCGCTGACCGGGACAGGAAAGAAGCTTTCTTT. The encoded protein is CSADRDRKEAFF.

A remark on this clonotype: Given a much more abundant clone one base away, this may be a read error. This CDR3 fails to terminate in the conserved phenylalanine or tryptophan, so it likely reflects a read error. This chain's CDR3 is CSASINTDTQYL. The CDR3 region has the DNA TGCAGTGCTAGTATTAACACAGATACGCAGTATCTT. The chain is built from TRBV20-1 and TRBJ2-3; D remains unclear. Trimming pared 3 bases from V and 2 bases from J, leaving 6 bases between. This CDR3 contains 12 residues. Germline V CDR1 and CDR2: DFQATT, SNEGSKA (reference sequence).

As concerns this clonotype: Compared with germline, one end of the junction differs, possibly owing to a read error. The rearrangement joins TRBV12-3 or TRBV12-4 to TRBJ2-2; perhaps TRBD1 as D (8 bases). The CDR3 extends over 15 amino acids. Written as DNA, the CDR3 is TGTGCCATCAGTCTCCGACAGGGGCGGAGCGGGAAGCTGTTTTTT. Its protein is CAISLRQGRSGKLFF.

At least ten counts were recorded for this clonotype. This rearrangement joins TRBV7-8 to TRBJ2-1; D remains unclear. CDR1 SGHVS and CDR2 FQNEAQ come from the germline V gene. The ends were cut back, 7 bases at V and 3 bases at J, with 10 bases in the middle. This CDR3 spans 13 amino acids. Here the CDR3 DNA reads TGTGCCAGCACCCCCGCGGTCTACAATGAGCAGTTCTTC. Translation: CASTPAVYNEQFF.

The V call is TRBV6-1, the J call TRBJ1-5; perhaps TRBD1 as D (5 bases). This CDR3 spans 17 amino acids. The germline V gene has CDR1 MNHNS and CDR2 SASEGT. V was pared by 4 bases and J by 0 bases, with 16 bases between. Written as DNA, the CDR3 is TGTGCCAGCAGTGGAAGGTGGGGGATAAGTAGCAATCAGCCCCAGCATTTT. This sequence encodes CASSGRWGISSNQPQHF.